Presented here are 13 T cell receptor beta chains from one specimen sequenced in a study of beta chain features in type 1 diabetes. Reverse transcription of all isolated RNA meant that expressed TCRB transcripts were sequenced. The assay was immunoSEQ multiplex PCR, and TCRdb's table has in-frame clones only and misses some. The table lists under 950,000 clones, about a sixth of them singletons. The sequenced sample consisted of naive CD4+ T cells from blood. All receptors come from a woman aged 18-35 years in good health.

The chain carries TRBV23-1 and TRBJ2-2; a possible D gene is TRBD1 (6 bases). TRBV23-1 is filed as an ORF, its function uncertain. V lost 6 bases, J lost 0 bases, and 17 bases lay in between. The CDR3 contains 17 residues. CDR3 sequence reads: CASSQNRGQSNTGELFF. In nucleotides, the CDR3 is TGCGCCAGCAGCCAAAACCGCGGACAGTCGAACACCGGGGAGCTGTTTTTT.

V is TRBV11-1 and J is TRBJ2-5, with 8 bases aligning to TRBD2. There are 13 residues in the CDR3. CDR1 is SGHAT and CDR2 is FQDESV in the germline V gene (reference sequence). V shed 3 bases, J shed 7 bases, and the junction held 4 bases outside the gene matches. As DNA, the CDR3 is TGTGCCAGCAGCTTGGTAGCGGGATCGACCCAGTACTTC. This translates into CASSLVAGSTQYF.

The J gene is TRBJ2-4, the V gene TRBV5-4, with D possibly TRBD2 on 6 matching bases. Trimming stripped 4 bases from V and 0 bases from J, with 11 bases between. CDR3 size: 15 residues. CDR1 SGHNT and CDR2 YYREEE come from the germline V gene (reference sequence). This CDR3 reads CASSQGLLAKNIQYF. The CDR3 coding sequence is TGTGCCAGCAGCCAGGGACTCTTAGCCAAAAACATTCAGTACTTC.

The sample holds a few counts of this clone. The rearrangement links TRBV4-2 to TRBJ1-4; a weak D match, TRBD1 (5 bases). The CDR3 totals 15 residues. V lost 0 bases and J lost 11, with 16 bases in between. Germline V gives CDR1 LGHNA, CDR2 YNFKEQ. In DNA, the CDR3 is TGTGCCAGCAGCCAAGATCTCGGGGACCCCGGGAAACTGTTTTTT. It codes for CASSQDLGDPGKLFF.

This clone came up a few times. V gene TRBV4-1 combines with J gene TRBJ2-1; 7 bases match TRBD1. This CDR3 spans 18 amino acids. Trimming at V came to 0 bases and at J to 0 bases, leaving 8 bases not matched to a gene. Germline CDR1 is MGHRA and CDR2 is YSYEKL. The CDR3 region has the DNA TGCGCCAGCAGCCAAGACCCCCCGGACAGGAGCTCCTACAATGAGCAGTTCTTC. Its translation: CASSQDPPDRSSYNEQFF.

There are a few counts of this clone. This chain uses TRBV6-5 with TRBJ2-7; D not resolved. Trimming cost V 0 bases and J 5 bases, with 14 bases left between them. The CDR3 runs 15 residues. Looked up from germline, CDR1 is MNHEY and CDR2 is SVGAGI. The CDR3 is CASSYSKAQVHEQYF. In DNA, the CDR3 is TGTGCCAGCAGTTACTCGAAGGCGCAGGTCCACGAGCAGTACTTC.

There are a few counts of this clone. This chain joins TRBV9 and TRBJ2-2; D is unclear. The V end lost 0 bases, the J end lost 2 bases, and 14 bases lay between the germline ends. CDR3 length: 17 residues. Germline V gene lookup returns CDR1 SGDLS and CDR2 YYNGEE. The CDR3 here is CASSVALGLSNTGELFF. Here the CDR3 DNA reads TGTGCCAGCAGCGTAGCTCTGGGTCTATCCAACACCGGGGAGCTGTTTTTT.

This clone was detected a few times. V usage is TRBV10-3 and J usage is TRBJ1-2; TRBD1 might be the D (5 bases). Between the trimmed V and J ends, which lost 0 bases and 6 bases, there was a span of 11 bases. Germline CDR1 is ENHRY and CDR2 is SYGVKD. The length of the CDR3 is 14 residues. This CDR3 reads CAISESWGRHGYTF. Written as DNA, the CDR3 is TGTGCCATCAGTGAGTCATGGGGCCGCCATGGCTACACCTTC.

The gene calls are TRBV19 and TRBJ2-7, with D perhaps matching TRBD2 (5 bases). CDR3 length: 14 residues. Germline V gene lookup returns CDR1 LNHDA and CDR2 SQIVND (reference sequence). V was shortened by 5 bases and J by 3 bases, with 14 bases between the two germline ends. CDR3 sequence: CASSESGTLYEQYF. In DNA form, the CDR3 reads TGTGCCAGTAGTGAAAGCGGAACTCTCTACGAGCAGTACTTC.

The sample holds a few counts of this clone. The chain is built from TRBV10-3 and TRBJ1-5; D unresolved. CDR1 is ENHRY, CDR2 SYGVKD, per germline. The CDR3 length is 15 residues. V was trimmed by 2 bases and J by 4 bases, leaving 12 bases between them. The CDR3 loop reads CAISEGDRGNQPQHF. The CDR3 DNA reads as TGTGCCATCAGTGAGGGAGATCGGGGAAATCAGCCCCAGCATTTT.

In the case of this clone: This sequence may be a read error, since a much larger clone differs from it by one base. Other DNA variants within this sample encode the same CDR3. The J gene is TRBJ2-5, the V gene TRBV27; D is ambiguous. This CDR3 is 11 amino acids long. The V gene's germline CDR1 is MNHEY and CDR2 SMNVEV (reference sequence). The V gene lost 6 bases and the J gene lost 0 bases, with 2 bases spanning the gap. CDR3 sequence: CASSHQETQYF. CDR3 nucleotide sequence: TGTGCCAGCAGCCACCAAGAGACCCAGTACTTC.

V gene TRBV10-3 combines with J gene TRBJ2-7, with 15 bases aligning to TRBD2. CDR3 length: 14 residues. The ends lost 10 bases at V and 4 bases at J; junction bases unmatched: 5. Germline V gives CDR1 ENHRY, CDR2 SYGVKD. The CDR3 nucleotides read TGTGCCACCCAGGGACTAGCGGGAGGATACGAGCAGTACTTC. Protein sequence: CATQGLAGGYEQYF.

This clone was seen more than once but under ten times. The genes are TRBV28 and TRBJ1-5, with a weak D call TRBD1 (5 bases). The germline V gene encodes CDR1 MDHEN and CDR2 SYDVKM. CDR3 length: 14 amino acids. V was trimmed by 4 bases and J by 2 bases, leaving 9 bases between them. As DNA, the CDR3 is TGTGCCAGCAGTTGGGGGTTGGGCAATCAGCCCCAGCATTTT. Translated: CASSWGLGNQPQHF.